In its sample, the clone carrying this T cell receptor (beta chain) was seen a few times. The record originates from a study of PD-1 blockade in mismatch repair-deficient tumors. Trimming left V 4 bases short and J 3 bases short, with 17 bases between. CDR1 SGHRS and CDR2 YFSETQ come from the germline V gene. The CDR3 has 15 residues. Libraries were prepared by immunoSEQ multiplex PCR; TCRdb keeps only in-frame clonotypes and omits some of them. The table records 120,000 or so clones, around 83% of them present only once. All patients were mismatch repair deficient, assessed by either PCR or immunohistochemistry.

The material sequenced was peripheral blood, taken 44 weeks after starting pembrolizumab. The receptor comes from an adult with mismatch repair-deficient cancer. The V and J genes are TRBV5-1 and TRBJ2-7, with D perhaps assigned TRBD1 or TRBD2 (5 bases each). The CDR3 loop is CASSPRVGEYYEQYF. The CDR3 DNA reads as TGCGCCAGCAGCCCGAGGGTGGGGGAATACTACGAGCAGTACTTC.